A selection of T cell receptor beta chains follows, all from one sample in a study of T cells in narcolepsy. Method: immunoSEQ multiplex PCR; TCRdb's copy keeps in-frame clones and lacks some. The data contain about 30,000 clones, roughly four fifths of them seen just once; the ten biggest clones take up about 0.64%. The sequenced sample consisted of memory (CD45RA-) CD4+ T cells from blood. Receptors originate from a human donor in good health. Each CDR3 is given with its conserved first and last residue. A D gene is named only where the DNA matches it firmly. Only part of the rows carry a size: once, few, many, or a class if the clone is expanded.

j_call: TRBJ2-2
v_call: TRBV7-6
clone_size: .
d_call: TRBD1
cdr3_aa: CASSLWDRAGGELFF
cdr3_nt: TGTGCCAGCAGCTTATGGGACAGGGCTGGCGGGGAGCTGTTTTTT

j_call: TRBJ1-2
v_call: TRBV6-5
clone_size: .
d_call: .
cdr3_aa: CASSQETSANYGYTF
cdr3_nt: TGTGCCAGCAGTCAGGAGACCTCGGCCAACTATGGCTACACCTTC

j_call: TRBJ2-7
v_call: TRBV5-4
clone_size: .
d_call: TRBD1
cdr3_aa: CASSSDRAEQYF
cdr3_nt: TGTGCCAGCAGCAGCGACAGGGCCGAGCAGTACTTC

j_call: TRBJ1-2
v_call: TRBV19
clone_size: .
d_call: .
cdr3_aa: CASTKDTRGYTF
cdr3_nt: TGTGCCAGTACCAAGGACACGCGGGGCTACACCTTC

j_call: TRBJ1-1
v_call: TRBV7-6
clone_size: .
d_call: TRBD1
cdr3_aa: CASSLETGVNTEAFF
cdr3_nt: TGTGCCAGCAGCTTAGAAACAGGGGTGAACACTGAAGCTTTCTTT

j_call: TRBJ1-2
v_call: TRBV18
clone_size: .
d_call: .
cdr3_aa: CASSPFSPPAYTF
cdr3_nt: TGTGCCAGCTCACCATTTTCTCCGCCCGCCTACACCTTC

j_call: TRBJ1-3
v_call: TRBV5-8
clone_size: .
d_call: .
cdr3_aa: CASSFGRRSGNTIYF
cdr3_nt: TGTGCCAGCAGCTTTGGACGGAGATCTGGAAACACCATATATTTT

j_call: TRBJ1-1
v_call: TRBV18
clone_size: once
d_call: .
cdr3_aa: CASSGSGQNTEAFF
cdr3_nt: TGTGCCAGCTCAGGCTCGGGACAGAACACTGAAGCTTTCTTT

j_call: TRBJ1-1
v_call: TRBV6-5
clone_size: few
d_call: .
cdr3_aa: CASSYSQWGTEAFF
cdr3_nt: TGTGCCAGCAGTTACTCTCAGTGGGGCACTGAAGCTTTCTTT

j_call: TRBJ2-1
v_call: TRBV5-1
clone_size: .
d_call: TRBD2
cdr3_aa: CASSLGAGALRNEQFF
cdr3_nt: TGCGCCAGCAGCTTGGGAGCGGGGGCATTGAGGAATGAGCAGTTCTTC

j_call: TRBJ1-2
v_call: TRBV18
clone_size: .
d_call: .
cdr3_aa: CASSPQRGNYGYTF
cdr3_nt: TGTGCCAGCTCACCACAGAGGGGAAACTATGGCTACACCTTC

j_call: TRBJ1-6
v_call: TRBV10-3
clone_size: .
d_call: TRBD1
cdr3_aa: CAISDKTGGPLLNSPLHF
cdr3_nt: TGTGCCATCAGCGATAAGACAGGGGGGCCTCTTTTGAATTCACCCCTCCACTTT

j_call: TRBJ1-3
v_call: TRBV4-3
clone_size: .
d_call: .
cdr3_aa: CASSQGTAGNTIYF
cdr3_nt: TGCGCCAGCAGCCAAGGGACAGCCGGAAACACCATATATTTT

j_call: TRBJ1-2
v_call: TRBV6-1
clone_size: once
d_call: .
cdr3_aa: CASCGAAADGYTF
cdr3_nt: TGTGCCAGCTGTGGGGCAGCCGCCGATGGCTACACCTTC

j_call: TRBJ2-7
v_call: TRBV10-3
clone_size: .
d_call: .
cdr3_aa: CAISPGKDEQYF
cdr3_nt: TGTGCCATCAGCCCCGGGAAAGACGAGCAGTACTTC

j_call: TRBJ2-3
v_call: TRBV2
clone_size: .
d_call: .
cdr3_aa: CASSLSVKADTQYF
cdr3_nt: TGTGCCAGCAGTCTCTCGGTTAAGGCAGATACGCAGTATTTT

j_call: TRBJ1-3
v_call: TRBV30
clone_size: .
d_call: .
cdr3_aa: CAWSLRSGNTIYF
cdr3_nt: TGTGCCTGGTCCCTCCGCTCTGGAAACACCATATATTTT

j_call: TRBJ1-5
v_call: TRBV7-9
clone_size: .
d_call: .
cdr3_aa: CASSLEQTNQPQHF
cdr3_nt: TGTGCCAGCAGCTTAGAACAGACGAATCAGCCCCAGCATTTT

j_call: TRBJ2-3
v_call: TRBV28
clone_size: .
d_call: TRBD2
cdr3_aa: CASSLQRGGRADTQYF
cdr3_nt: TGTGCCAGCAGTCTACAGCGGGGGGGCCGCGCAGATACGCAGTATTTT

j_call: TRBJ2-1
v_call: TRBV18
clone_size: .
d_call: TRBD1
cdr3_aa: CASSPGTGIYNEQFF
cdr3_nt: TGTGCCAGCTCACCCGGGACAGGGATATACAATGAGCAGTTCTTC

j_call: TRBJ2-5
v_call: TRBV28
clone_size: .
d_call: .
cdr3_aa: CASSSEPRETQYF
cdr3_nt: TGTGCCAGCAGTTCTGAGCCCCGGGAGACCCAGTACTTC

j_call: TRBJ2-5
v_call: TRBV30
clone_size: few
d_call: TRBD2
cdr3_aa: CAWSAAGGRETQYF
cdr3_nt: TGTGCCTGGAGTGCAGCGGGGGGGAGGGAGACCCAGTACTTC

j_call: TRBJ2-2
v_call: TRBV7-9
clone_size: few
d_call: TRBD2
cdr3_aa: CASSLARLAGITGELFF
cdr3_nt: TGTGCCAGCAGCTTAGCGAGACTAGCAGGGATCACCGGGGAGCTGTTTTTT

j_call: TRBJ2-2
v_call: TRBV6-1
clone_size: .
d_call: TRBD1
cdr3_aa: CASIQTGTTGELFF
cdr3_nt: TGTGCCAGCATACAGACAGGGACCACCGGGGAGCTGTTTTTT

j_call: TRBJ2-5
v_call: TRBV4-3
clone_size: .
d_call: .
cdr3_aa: CASSPGQDRQETQYF
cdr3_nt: TGCGCCAGCAGCCCGGGGCAGGACAGACAAGAGACCCAGTACTTC

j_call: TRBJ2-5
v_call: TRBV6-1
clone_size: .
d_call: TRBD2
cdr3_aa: CASSQSGGTQYF
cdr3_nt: TGTGCCAGCAGCCAGTCGGGGGGGACCCAGTACTTC

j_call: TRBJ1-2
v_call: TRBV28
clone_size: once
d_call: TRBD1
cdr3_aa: CASSPTGATTYGYTF
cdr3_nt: TGTGCCAGCAGTCCCACAGGGGCGACAACCTATGGCTACACCTTC

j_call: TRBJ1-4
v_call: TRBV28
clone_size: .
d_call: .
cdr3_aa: CASSASGTYNEKLFF
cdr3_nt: TGTGCCAGCAGTGCATCCGGGACATACAATGAAAAACTGTTTTTT

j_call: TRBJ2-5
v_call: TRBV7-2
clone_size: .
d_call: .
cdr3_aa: CASSSLKETQYF
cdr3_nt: TGTGCCAGCAGCTCGTTGAAAGAGACCCAGTACTTC

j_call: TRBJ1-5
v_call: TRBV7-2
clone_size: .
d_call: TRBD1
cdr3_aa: CASSLVWGDSKDQPQHF
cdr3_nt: TGTGCCAGCAGCTTAGTTTGGGGGGACAGTAAGGATCAGCCCCAGCATTTT

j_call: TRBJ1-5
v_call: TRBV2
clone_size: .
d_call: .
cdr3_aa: CASRSEDQPQHF
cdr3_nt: TGTGCCAGCAGGTCAGAGGATCAGCCCCAGCATTTT

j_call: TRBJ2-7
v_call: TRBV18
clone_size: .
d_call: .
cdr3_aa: CASSPTGEVVSYEQYF
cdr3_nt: TGTGCCAGCTCCCCCACCGGGGAGGTAGTCTCCTACGAGCAGTACTTC

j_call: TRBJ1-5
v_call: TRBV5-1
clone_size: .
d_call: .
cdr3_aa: CASSLSPGDNQPQHF
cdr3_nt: TGCGCCAGCAGCTTGAGTCCCGGAGATAATCAGCCCCAGCATTTT

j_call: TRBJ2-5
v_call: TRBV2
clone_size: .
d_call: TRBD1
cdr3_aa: CASMLVRGLSETQYF
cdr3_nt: TGTGCCAGCATGTTGGTAAGGGGGCTGTCAGAGACCCAGTACTTC

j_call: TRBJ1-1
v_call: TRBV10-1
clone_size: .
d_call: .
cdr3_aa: CASSPNGVEAFF
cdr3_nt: TGCGCCAGCAGCCCAAATGGGGTTGAAGCTTTCTTT

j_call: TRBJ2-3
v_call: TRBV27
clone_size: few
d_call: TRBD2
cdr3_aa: CASSPGLAGGQDTQYF
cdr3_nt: TGTGCCAGCAGTCCCGGACTAGCGGGGGGGCAAGATACGCAGTATTTT

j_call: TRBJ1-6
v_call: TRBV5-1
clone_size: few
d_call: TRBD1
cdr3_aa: CASSFLPGQGALVGNSPLHF
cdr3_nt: TGCGCCAGCAGCTTTCTTCCGGGACAGGGGGCGTTGGTTGGTAATTCACCCCTCCACTTT

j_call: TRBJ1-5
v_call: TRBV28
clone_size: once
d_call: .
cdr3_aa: CASSSPAAPRQPQHF
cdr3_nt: TGTGCCAGCAGCTCCCCAGCCGCGCCACGTCAGCCCCAGCATTTT

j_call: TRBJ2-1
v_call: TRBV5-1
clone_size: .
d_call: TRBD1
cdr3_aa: CASSSGQVGYNEQFF
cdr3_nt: TGCGCCAGCAGCTCGGGACAGGTGGGCTACAATGAGCAGTTCTTC

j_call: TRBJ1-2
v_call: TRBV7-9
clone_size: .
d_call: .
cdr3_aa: CASSLLGIGSYGYTF
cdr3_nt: TGTGCCAGCAGCTTATTAGGGATCGGATCCTATGGCTACACCTTC

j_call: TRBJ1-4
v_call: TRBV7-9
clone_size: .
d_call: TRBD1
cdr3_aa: CASSLDRGEKLFF
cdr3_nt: TGTGCCAGCAGCTTAGACAGGGGCGAAAAACTGTTTTTT

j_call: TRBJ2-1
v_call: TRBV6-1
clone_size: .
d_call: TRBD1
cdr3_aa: CASIATGPYNEQFF
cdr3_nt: TGTGCCAGCATTGCGACAGGGCCCTACAATGAGCAGTTCTTC

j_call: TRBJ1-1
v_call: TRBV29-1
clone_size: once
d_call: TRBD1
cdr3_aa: CSVMTGNGPAAFF
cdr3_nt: TGCAGCGTCATGACAGGGAACGGACCGGCAGCTTTCTTT

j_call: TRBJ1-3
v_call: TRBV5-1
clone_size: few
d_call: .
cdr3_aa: CASSFDSSGNTIYF
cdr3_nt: TGCGCCAGCAGCTTCGACAGCTCTGGAAACACCATATATTTT

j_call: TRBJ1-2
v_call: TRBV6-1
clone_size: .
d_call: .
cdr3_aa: CASSEFGYVGGYTF
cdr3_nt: TGTGCCAGCAGTGAATTCGGCTACGTGGGTGGCTACACCTTC

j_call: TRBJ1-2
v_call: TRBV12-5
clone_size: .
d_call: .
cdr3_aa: CASGSSAGGYGYTF
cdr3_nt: TGTGCTAGTGGTTCCTCGGCGGGCGGCTATGGCTACACCTTC

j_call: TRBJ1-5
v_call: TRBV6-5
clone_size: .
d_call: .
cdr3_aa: CASRGETPLTPQHF
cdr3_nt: TGTGCCAGCAGGGGGGAGACTCCTTTAACGCCCCAGCATTTT

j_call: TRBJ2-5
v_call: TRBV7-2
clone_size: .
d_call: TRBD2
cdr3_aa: CASSPWAGGLPGETQYF
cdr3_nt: TGTGCCAGCAGTCCTTGGGCGGGGGGCCTCCCCGGGGAGACCCAGTACTTC

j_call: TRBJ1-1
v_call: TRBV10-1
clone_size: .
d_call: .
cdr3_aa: CVGGRKNTEAFF
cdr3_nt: TGCGTCGGGGGCAGGAAGAACACTGAAGCTTTCTTT

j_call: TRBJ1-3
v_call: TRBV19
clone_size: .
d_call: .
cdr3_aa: CASIARPGNTIYF
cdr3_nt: TGTGCCAGTATAGCACGCCCTGGAAACACCATATATTTT

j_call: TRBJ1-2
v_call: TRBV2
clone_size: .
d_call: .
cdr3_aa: CASSFLWDYGYTF
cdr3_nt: TGTGCCAGCAGTTTCCTTTGGGACTATGGCTACACCTTC

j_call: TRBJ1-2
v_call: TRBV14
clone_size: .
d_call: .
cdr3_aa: CASSQEFGPGSYTF
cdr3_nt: .

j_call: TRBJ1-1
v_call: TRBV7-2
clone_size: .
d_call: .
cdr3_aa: CASSLEGMRNTEAFF
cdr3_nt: TGTGCCAGCAGCTTAGAGGGGATGAGGAACACTGAAGCTTTCTTT

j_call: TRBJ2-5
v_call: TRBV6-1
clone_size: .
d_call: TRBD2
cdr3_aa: CASSETGGSQETQYF
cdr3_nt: TGTGCCAGCAGTGAGACGGGGGGGTCCCAAGAGACCCAGTACTTC